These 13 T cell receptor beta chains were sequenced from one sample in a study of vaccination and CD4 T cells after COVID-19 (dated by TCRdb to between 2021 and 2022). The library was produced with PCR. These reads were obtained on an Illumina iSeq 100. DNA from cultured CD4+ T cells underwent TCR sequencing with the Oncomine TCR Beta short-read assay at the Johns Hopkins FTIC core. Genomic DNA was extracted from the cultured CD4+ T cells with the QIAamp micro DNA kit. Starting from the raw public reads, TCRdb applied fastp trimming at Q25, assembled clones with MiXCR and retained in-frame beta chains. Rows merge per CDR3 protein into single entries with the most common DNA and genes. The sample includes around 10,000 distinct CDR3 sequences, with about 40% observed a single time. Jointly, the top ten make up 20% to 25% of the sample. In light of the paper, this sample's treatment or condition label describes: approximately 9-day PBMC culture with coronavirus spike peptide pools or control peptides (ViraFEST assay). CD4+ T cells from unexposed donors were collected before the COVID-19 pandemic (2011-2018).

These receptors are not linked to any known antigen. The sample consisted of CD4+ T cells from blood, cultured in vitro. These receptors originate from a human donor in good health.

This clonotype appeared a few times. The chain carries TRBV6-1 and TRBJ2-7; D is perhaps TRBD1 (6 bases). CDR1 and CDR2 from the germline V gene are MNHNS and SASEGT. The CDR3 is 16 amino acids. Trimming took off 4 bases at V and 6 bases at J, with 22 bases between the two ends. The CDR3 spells CASSVRVRDIRGEQYF. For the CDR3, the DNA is TGTGCCAGCAGTGTCCGGGTCAGGGACATTCGGGGCGAGCAGTACTTC.

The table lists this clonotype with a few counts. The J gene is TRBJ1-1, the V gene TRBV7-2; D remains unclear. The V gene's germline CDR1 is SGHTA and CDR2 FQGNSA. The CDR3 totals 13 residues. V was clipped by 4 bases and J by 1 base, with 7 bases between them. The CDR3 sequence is CASSYSGNTEAFF. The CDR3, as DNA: TGTGCCAGCAGCTATAGTGGGAACACTGAAGCTTTCTTT.

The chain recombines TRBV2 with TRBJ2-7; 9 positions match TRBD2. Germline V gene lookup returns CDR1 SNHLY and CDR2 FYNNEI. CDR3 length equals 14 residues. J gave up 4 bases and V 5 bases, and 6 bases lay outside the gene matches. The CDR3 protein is CASSLQRGDYEQYF. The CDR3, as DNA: TGTGCCAGCAGTCTGCAGCGGGGGGATTACGAGCAGTACTTC.

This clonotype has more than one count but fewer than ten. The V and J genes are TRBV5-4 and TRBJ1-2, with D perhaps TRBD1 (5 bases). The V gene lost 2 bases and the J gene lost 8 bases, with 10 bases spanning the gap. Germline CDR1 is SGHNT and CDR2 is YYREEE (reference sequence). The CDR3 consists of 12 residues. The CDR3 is CASSFTGGGYTF. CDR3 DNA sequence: TGTGCCAGCAGCTTTACGGGGGGAGGCTACACCTTC.

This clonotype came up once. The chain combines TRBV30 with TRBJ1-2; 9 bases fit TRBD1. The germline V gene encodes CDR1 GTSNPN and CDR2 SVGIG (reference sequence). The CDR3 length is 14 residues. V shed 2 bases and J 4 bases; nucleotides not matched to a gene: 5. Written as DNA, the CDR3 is TGTGCCTGGAGTATGGGACAGGGCGTCTATGGCTACACCTTC. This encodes CAWSMGQGVYGYTF.

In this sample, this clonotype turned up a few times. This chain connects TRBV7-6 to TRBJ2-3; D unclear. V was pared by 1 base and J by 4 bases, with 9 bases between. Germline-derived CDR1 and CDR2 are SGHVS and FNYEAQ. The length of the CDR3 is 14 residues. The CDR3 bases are TGTGCCAGCAGCTTAGTCCTAGGCTCAGATACGCAGTATTTT. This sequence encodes CASSLVLGSDTQYF.

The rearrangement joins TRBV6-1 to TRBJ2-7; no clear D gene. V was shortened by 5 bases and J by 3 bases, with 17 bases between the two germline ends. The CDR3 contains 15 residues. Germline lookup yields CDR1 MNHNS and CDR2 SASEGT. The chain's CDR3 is CASSQKSNSHYEQYF. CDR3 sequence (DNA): TGTGCCAGCAGTCAAAAAAGTAATTCACACTACGAGCAGTACTTC.

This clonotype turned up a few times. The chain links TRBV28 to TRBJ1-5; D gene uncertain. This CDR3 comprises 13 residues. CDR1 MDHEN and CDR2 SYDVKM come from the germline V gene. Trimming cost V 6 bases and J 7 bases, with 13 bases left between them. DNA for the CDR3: TGTGCCAGCAGACGACCGGGAGAACAGCCCCAGCATTTT. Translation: CASRRPGEQPQHF.

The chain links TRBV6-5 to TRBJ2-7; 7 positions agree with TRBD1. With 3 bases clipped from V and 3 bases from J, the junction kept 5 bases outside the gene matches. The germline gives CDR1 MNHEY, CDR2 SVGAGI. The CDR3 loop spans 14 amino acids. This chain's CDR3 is CASSYSTGYYEQYF. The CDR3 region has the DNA TGTGCCAGCAGTTATTCGACAGGGTACTACGAGCAGTACTTC.

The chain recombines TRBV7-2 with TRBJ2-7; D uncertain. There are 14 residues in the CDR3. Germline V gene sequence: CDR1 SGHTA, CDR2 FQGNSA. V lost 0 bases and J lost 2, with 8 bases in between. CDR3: CASSLAQPPYEQYF. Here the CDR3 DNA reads TGTGCCAGCAGCTTAGCACAACCCCCCTACGAGCAGTACTTC.

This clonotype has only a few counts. The CDR3 protein is CASSLDLRFEAFF. CDR3 bases: TGTGCCAGCAGCTTGGATTTGAGGTTTGAAGCTTTCTTT. This sequence joins TRBV5-8 and TRBJ1-1, with unresolved D. V gave up 0 bases and J gave up 7 bases, with 10 bases separating them. Germline CDR1 is SGHTS and CDR2 is YDEGEE. This CDR3 has 13 residues.

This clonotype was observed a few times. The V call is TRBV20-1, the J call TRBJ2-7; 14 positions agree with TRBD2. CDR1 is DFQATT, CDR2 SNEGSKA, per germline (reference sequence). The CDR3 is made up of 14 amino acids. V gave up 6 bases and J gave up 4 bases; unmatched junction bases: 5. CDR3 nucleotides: TGCAGTGCCCTAGGACTAGCGGGAGGTTACGAGCAGTACTTC. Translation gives CSALGLAGGYEQYF.

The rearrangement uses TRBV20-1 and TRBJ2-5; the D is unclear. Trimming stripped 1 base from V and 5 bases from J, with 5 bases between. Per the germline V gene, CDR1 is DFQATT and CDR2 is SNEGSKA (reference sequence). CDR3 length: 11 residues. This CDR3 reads CSARGVETQYF. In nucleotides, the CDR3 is TGCAGTGCTAGAGGAGTGGAGACCCAGTACTTC.